This T cell receptor beta chain was sequenced in a study of CD8+CD57+ T cells in acquired aplastic anemia. Whole-study context: When averaged, DNA from sorted CD4+ and CD8+ cells came to approximately 3 ug.

Study conclusions and caveats: Patients and controls were not found to differ significantly in CD8+ Simpson's diversity. A set of around 30 CD8+ CDR3 sequences was shared between patients and controls, and these sequences appeared highly expressed in patients.

Whoever was chosen for sequencing had shown CD8+CD57+ cell expansion by flow cytometry. Researchers used genomic DNA as the template to profile TCR beta VDJ and CDR3. One entry per CDR3 protein, called by TCRdb with MiXCR from the reads. Of fewer than 250,000 distinct CDR3 sequences detected, about 44% appear once; the ten largest clones hold over 7.5%. This clonotype is medium-sized (0.01 to 0.1%) within its sample. Its antigen is undetermined. The V gene end was trimmed by 4 bases and the J gene end by 2 bases; junction bases not matched to a gene: 11. This CDR3 region has 17 residues. Per germline, CDR1 LNHNV and CDR2 YYDKDF (reference sequence).

This chain connects TRBV15 to TRBJ1-2; 9 positions match TRBD1. Sequencing used sorted CD4+, CD8+, or CD8+CD57+ T cells (not recorded which) from PBMCs. This clonotype originated in a human donor with aplastic anemia. This CDR3 is CATSKGGQGARNYGYTF. The CDR3, as DNA: TGTGCCACCAGCAAAGGGGGACAGGGCGCAAGGAACTATGGCTACACCTTC. The full variable domain, with the rest looked up from reference TRBV15 and TRBJ1-2, is DAMVIQNPRYQVTQFGKPVTLSCSQTLNHNVMYWYQQKSSQAPKLLFHYYDKDFNNEADTPDNFQSRRPNTSFCFLDIRSPGLGDTAMYLCATSKGGQGARNYGYTFGSGTRLTVV.